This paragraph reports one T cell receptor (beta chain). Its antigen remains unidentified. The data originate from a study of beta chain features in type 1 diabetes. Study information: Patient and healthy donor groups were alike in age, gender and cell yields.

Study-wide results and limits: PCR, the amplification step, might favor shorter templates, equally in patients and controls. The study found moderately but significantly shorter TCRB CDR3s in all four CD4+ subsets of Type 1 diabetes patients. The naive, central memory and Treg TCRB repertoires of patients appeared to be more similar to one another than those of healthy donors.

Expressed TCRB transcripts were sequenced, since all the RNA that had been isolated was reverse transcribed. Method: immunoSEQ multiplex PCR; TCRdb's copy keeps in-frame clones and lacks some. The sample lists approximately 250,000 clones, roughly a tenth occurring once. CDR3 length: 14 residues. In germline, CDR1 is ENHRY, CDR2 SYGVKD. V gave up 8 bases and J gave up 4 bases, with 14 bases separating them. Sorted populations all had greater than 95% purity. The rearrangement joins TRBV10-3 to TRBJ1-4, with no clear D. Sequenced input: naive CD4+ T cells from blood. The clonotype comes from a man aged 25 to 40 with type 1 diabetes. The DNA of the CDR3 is TGTGCCATCGGAGGGCAGCCCGATAATGAAAAACTGTTTTTT. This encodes CAIGGQPDNEKLFF.